Presented here are 28 T cell receptor beta chains from one specimen sequenced in a study of T cell repertoires in cytomegalovirus infection. These receptors have no identified antigens. TCRdb itself ran the reads through MiXCR, one entry per CDR3 protein. The data contain approximately 730,000 distinct CDR3 sequences, approximately 32% of them singletons. The specimen comprised cultured CD8+ T cells from PBMCs, sampled from culture after CMV antigen stimulation. The receptors come from a human donor in good health (CMV status not recorded). Some clones in this sample may be carry-over from other donors' samples.

Notes on this clonotype: The germline gene is not matched at one end of the junction; a read error may be the cause. V is TRBV20-1 and J is TRBJ2-3; no firm D call. The length of the CDR3 is 17 residues. Germline lookup yields CDR1 DFQATT and CDR2 SNEGSKA (reference sequence). CDR3 in amino acids: CRARGDTLSIPTDTQYF. The CDR3 DNA sequence: TGCAGGGCTAGAGGTGACACTCTCTCCATACCCACAGATACGCAGTATTTT.

The chain couples TRBV20-1 to TRBJ2-7; D gene ambiguous. CDR1 is DFQATT, CDR2 SNEGSKA, per germline (reference sequence). V lost 3 bases and J 4 bases, leaving 13 bases between the germline ends. The CDR3 contains 13 residues. CDR3 sequence: CSARLPPTYEQYV. The CDR3 bases are TGCAGTGCTAGGCTCCCACCTACTTACGAGCAGTACGTC.

The V call is TRBV6-5, the J call TRBJ2-7; D not resolved. Trimming took 5 bases from V and 3 from J, leaving 20 bases between them. The germline gives CDR1 MNHEY, CDR2 SVGAGI. This CDR3 has 16 amino acids. The CDR3 DNA sequence: TGTGCCAGCAGTCACAACCCGGGCCTAATTCTCTACGAGCAGTACTTC. It encodes CASSHNPGLILYEQYF.

V is TRBV9 and J is TRBJ2-1; tentatively, D is TRBD1 (5 bases). Germline CDR1 SGDLS, CDR2 YYNGEE. This CDR3 region has 15 residues. V lost 3 bases to trimming and J lost 5 bases, with 15 bases between them. The CDR3 sequence: CASSAIAQGHNEQFF. In DNA form, the CDR3 reads TGTGCCAGCAGCGCGATTGCGCAGGGTCACAATGAGCAGTTCTTC.

In DNA, the CDR3 is TGCAGTGCTCTCCGGGACTATGAGTACTTC. It codes for CSALRDYEYF. V gene TRBV20-1 combines with J gene TRBJ2-7; 7 nucleotides line up with TRBD2. CDR3 size: 10 residues. J gave up 11 bases and V 5 bases, and 6 bases lay outside the gene matches. Germline CDR1 DFQATT, CDR2 SNEGSKA (reference sequence).

This clonotype has ten or more counts. This chain joins TRBV7-9 and TRBJ2-7; 7 bases agree with TRBD1. Unmatched junction bases numbered 6, after V lost 1 base and J lost 3 bases. CDR3 length: 15 residues. Looked up from germline, CDR1 is SEHNR and CDR2 is FQNEAQ (reference sequence). In DNA, the CDR3 is TGTGCCAGCAGCTTAGGTAAGGGACAGAACTACGAGCAGTACGTC. Translated: CASSLGKGQNYEQYV.

This chain joins TRBV5-4 and TRBJ2-1; 9 bases are shared with TRBD1. V was clipped by 3 bases and J by 12 bases; unmatched bases: 7. This CDR3 is 13 amino acids long. The germline CDR1 and CDR2 sequences are SGHNT and YYREEE (reference sequence). The CDR3 region has the DNA TGTGCCAGCAGCTACCGGGGACAGGGTCTGCAGTTCTTC. It translates to CASSYRGQGLQFF.

Ten or more counts support this clonotype. The chain employs TRBV7-2 and TRBJ1-1; tentative D call: TRBD1 (6 bases). Trimming cost V 4 bases and J 5 bases, with 14 bases left between them. This CDR3 is built from 14 residues. CDR1 is SGHTA, CDR2 FQGNSA, per germline. The DNA for the CDR3 is TGTGCCAGCAGCTCGTCGGGGGCGCGTACTGAAGCTTTCTTT. Amino acids: CASSSSGARTEAFF. Drawing the rest from reference TRBV7-2 and TRBJ1-1, the complete variable domain is GAGVSQSPSNKVTEKGKDVELRCDPISGHTALYWYRQSLGQGLEFLIYFQGNSAPDKSGLPSDRFSAERTGGSVSTLTIQRTQQEDSAVYLCASSSSGARTEAFFGQGTRLTVV.

This clonotype appeared a few times. V is TRBV6-4 and J is TRBJ2-3; D is tentatively TRBD1 or TRBD2 (6 bases each). Germline V CDR1 and CDR2: MRHNA, SNTAGT. Trimming took off 3 bases at V and 2 bases at J, with 21 bases between the two ends. The CDR3 has 18 residues. The CDR3 here is CASSESGVRAGATDTQYF. CDR3 in DNA: TGTGCCAGCAGTGAGTCAGGGGTTCGAGCGGGCGCCACAGATACGCAGTATTTT.

This sequence joins TRBV2 and TRBJ1-5; D gene ambiguous. Trimming took 8 bases from V and 7 from J, leaving 6 bases between them. The germline CDR1 and CDR2 sequences are SNHLY and FYNNEI. There are 10 residues in the CDR3. CDR3 nucleotide sequence: TGTGCCAGCGGGGTGCAGCCCCAGCATTTT. Translating gives CASGVQPQHF.

This clonotype turned up a few times. This chain joins TRBV7-6 and TRBJ2-2; D is uncertain. The CDR3 has 11 residues. Trimming removed 2 bases from V and 9 bases from J, with 4 bases in between. Looked up from germline, CDR1 is SGHVS and CDR2 is FNYEAQ. The CDR3 region is CASSLNRELFF. The CDR3 coding sequence is TGTGCCAGCAGCTTAAACCGGGAGCTGTTTTTT. The full variable domain, with the rest looked up from reference TRBV7-6 and TRBJ2-2, is GAGVSQSPRYKVTKRGQDVALRCDPISGHVSLYWYRQALGQGPEFLTYFNYEAQQDKSGLPNDRFSAERPEGSISTLTIQRTEQRDSAMYRCASSLNRELFFGEGSRLTVL.

V and J are TRBV7-8 and TRBJ1-2, with no clear D. The CDR3 spans 14 residues. Germline-derived CDR1 and CDR2 are SGHVS and FQNEAQ. The ends were cut back, 3 bases at V and 6 bases at J, with 14 bases in the middle. CDR3 in DNA: TGTGCCAGCAGCTTTAGGGCCCTTGTTGATGGCTACACCTTC. As protein: CASSFRALVDGYTF.

V is TRBV27 and J is TRBJ1-2; maybe TRBD1 (6 bases). The CDR3 has 13 residues. V lost 4 bases, J lost 3 bases, and 9 bases lay in between. Germline CDR1 and CDR2: MNHEY and SMNVEV (reference sequence). This CDR3 reads CASSWGQDYGYTF. CDR3 nucleotides: TGTGCCAGCAGTTGGGGGCAGGACTATGGCTACACCTTC.

This clonotype was seen a few times. The chain joins TRBV15 to TRBJ2-5; D is possibly TRBD2 (5 bases). Trimming took off 5 bases at V and 5 bases at J, with 6 bases between the two ends. CDR1 LNHNV and CDR2 YYDKDF come from the germline V gene (reference sequence). The CDR3 totals 11 residues. The DNA of the CDR3 is TGTGCCACCAGCTGGAGGGAGACCCAGTACTTC. It specifies CATSWRETQYF. The whole variable domain, remainder taken from reference TRBV15 and TRBJ2-5, is DAMVIQNPRYQVTQFGKPVTLSCSQTLNHNVMYWYQQKSSQAPKLLFHYYDKDFNNEADTPDNFQSRRPNTSFCFLDIRSPGLGDTAMYLCATSWRETQYFGPGTRLLVL.

Only a few counts were recorded for this clonotype. The chain links TRBV28 to TRBJ2-1; possibly TRBD2 for D (6 bases). The CDR3 spans 15 residues. Germline CDR1 MDHEN, CDR2 SYDVKM. Trimming shortened V by 5 bases and J by 4 bases, and 15 bases separated the two germline ends. The CDR3 nucleotides read TGTGCCAGCAGTCGAACCCGGGAGATTTACAATGAGCAGTTCTTC. Translating gives CASSRTREIYNEQFF.

This clonotype was recorded many times. V usage is TRBV6-1 and J usage is TRBJ1-2; a weak D match, TRBD1 (5 bases). Trimming took off 6 bases at V and 3 bases at J, with 11 bases between the two ends. The CDR3 contains 13 residues. Per germline, CDR1 MNHNS and CDR2 SASEGT. The CDR3 sequence is CASSPGGYYGYTF. The CDR3 DNA reads as TGTGCCAGCAGCCCGGGGGGGTACTATGGCTACACCTTC.

The chain employs TRBV20-1 and TRBJ1-1; 9 positions agree with TRBD1. V lost 3 bases to trimming and J lost 5 bases; unmatched junction nucleotides: 7. Per the germline V gene, CDR1 is DFQATT and CDR2 is SNEGSKA (reference sequence). This CDR3 region has 14 residues. In nucleotides, the CDR3 is TGCAGTGCTAGCCCTACAGGGGGCAGGACTGAAGCTTTCTTT. Translating it yields CSASPTGGRTEAFF.

The rearrangement links TRBV12-3 or TRBV12-4 to TRBJ2-1, with 10 bases that match TRBD2. The V gene end was trimmed by 6 bases and the J gene end by 4 bases; junction bases not matched to a gene: 9. The length of the CDR3 is 16 residues. CDR3 region: CASRTLSGGLYNEQFF. The CDR3 DNA is TGTGCCAGCAGGACCCTTAGCGGGGGGCTATACAATGAGCAGTTCTTC.

This chain connects TRBV19 to TRBJ1-4; D gene uncertain. There are 15 residues in the CDR3. V lost 0 bases and J 1 base, leaving 6 bases between the germline ends. Germline CDR1 is LNHDA and CDR2 is SQIVND (reference sequence). The CDR3 here is CASSIEGQTNEKLFF. CDR3 coding DNA: TGTGCCAGTAGTATAGAAGGGCAAACTAATGAAAAACTGTTTTTT.

The chain uses TRBV15 and TRBJ2-7; 9 bases are shared with TRBD1. Germline V gene lookup returns CDR1 LNHNV and CDR2 YYDKDF (reference sequence). CDR3 length equals 16 residues. Trimming cost V 5 bases and J 0 bases; bases outside gene matches: 8. CDR3 nucleotide sequence: TGTGCCACCAGCCCCCCTGGGGGACAGGGCTCCTACGAGCAGTACTTC. Translating it yields CATSPPGGQGSYEQYF.

The chain joins TRBV5-6 to TRBJ1-1; 9 bases are shared with TRBD1. The CDR3 totals 14 residues. V dropped 5 bases and J dropped 0; count of bases not matched to a gene: 2. Germline lookup yields CDR1 SGHDT and CDR2 YYEEEE. CDR3 sequence reads: CASRRTGVNTEAFF. DNA of the CDR3: TGTGCCAGCAGAAGGACAGGGGTGAACACTGAAGCTTTCTTT.

In its sample, this clonotype was seen a few times. V gene TRBV6-5 combines with J gene TRBJ1-6, with TRBD1 matching 8 bases. This CDR3 spans 14 amino acids. Germline CDR1 reads MNHEY; CDR2 reads SVGAGI. Unmatched junction bases numbered 2, after V lost 4 bases and J lost 6 bases. CDR3 DNA: TGTGCCAGCAGTTTCAGGGGGCCTAATTCACCCCTCCACTTT. It specifies CASSFRGPNSPLHF.

The chain couples TRBV12-3 or TRBV12-4 to TRBJ1-2; no reliable D call. The ends were cut back, 3 bases at V and 3 bases at J, with 8 bases in the middle. The CDR3 is 13 residues long. The CDR3 DNA sequence: TGTGCCAGCAGTTTTAGGCCGGACTATGGCTACACCTTC. This translates into CASSFRPDYGYTF.

This clonotype was seen repeatedly, ten times or more. The chain has TRBV7-9 and TRBJ1-1; tentatively, D is TRBD1 (5 bases). The CDR3 runs to 16 residues. Germline CDR1 SEHNR, CDR2 FQNEAQ (reference sequence). Trimming took 2 bases from V and 5 from J, leaving 18 bases between them. CDR3 nucleotides: TGTGCCAGCAGCTTAAGGTCGCAGGGAGAAGTTACTGAAGCTTTCTTT. Protein product: CASSLRSQGEVTEAFF.

This clonotype turned up a few times. V usage is TRBV4-1 and J usage is TRBJ2-3; 9 nucleotides agree with TRBD2. V was pared by 2 bases and J by 5 bases, with 8 bases of the junction left unmatched. This CDR3 has 16 amino acids. CDR1 MGHRA and CDR2 YSYEKL come from the germline V gene. The chain's CDR3 is CASSQTLSGGVDTQYF. The CDR3 bases are TGCGCCAGCAGCCAAACCCTTAGCGGGGGCGTAGATACGCAGTATTTT.

This clonotype was detected once. The CDR3 sequence is CASSERLRLSEGYTF. The DNA of the CDR3 is TGTGCCAGCAGTGAAAGGTTAAGGTTATCGGAGGGCTACACCTTC. This sequence joins TRBV2 and TRBJ1-2; D is unclear. Germline loops: CDR1 SNHLY, CDR2 FYNNEI. This CDR3 has 15 amino acids. The ends were cut back, 2 bases at V and 8 bases at J, with 18 bases in the middle.

The CDR3 DNA reads as TGTGCCAGTAGTATAGAAGTAGCGGGGTTTACAGATACGCAGTATTTT. It yields the protein CASSIEVAGFTDTQYF. The V and J genes are TRBV19 and TRBJ2-3, with 8 bases aligning to TRBD2. The CDR3 runs to 16 residues. Germline V lookup: CDR1 LNHDA, CDR2 SQIVND (reference sequence). After removal of 0 bases from V and 3 bases from J, the junction contained 5 bases not matched to a gene.

The V call is TRBV29-1, the J call TRBJ2-1, with 7 nucleotides matching TRBD2. Germline CDR1 and CDR2: SQVTM and ANQGSEA. This CDR3 spans 12 amino acids. The CDR3 DNA reads TGCGCCGGGGAGGGGCTTGGCAATGAGCAGTTCTTC. Its translation is CAGEGLGNEQFF.